These 14 T cell receptor beta chains originate from one sample sequenced in a study of cytomegalovirus exposure and HLA in healthy donors. A multiplex PCR was run with 60 Vbeta primers and 13 Jbeta primers. Method: immunoSEQ multiplex PCR; TCRdb's copy keeps in-frame clones and lacks some. The sample holds 200,000 to 250,000 clones; over 80% are singletons and the top ten take 5% to 6.5%. Sequencing used PBMCs. Every receptor here comes from a woman aged 40 to 50 in good health and CMV-seropositive.

The count of this clone is one. The chain uses TRBV30 and TRBJ1-6, with TRBD1 matching 7 bases. Germline V gene data show CDR1 as GTSNPN and CDR2 as SVGIG (reference sequence). CDR3 length: 11 amino acids. After removal of 1 base from V and 14 bases from J, the junction contained 2 bases not matched to a gene. The CDR3 reads CAWSAQGALHF. Here the CDR3 DNA reads TGTGCCTGGAGTGCGCAGGGGGCCCTCCACTTT. Full variable domain (outside the CDR3, taken from reference TRBV30 and TRBJ1-6): SQTIHQWPATLVQPVGSPLSLECTVEGTSNPNLYWYRQAAGRGLQLLFYSVGIGQISSEVPQNLSASRPQDRQFILSSKKLLLSDSGFYLCAWSAQGALHFGNGTRLTVT.

The rearrangement links TRBV28 to TRBJ2-2, with 15 bases that match TRBD2. Trimming removed 8 bases from V and 4 bases from J; junction bases left unmatched: 8. There are 17 residues in the CDR3. The germline CDR1 and CDR2 sequences are MDHEN and SYDVKM. CDR3 bases: TGTGCCAGCTACCCGGGACTAGCGGGAGGTGTCACCGGGGAGCTGTTTTTT. This sequence encodes CASYPGLAGGVTGELFF.

V gene TRBV2 combines with J gene TRBJ1-1; D is uncertain. Per the germline V gene, CDR1 is SNHLY and CDR2 is FYNNEI. This CDR3 has 13 amino acids. V lost 4 bases, J lost 1 base, and 7 bases lay in between. For the CDR3, the DNA is TGTGCCAGCAGTGCATACGGGAACACTGAAGCTTTCTTT. This encodes CASSAYGNTEAFF.

The chain recombines TRBV5-1 with TRBJ2-7; possible D gene TRBD1, 6 bases. V was trimmed by 0 bases and J by 6 bases, leaving 25 bases between them. This CDR3 comprises 18 residues. CDR1 SGHRS and CDR2 YFSETQ come from the germline V gene. CDR3 region: CASSLGPPGAMRATEQYF. CDR3 sequence (DNA): TGCGCCAGCAGCTTGGGACCCCCAGGGGCCATGAGAGCGACCGAGCAGTACTTC.

The rearrangement joins TRBV25-1 to TRBJ2-7; unclear D gene. The CDR3 contains 13 residues. The V gene's germline CDR1 is MGHDK and CDR2 SYGVNS. Trimming shortened V by 5 bases and J by 3 bases, and 11 bases separated the two germline ends. CDR3 region: CASSPTSFYEQYF. For the CDR3, the DNA is TGTGCCAGCAGTCCTACCTCCTTCTACGAGCAGTACTTC.

This chain joins TRBV7-9 and TRBJ2-1; 7 nucleotides agree with TRBD2. V lost 5 bases, J lost 0 bases, and 7 bases stayed unmatched. This CDR3 spans 16 amino acids. Germline-derived CDR1 and CDR2 are SEHNR and FQNEAQ (reference sequence). CDR3 in DNA: TGTGCCAGCAGCCCGACTAGCTCCTTCTCCTACAATGAGCAGTTCTTC. This encodes CASSPTSSFSYNEQFF.

This sequence joins TRBV11-2 and TRBJ2-3; D is unclear. The CDR3 has 12 residues. With 0 bases removed from V and 7 bases from J, the gap between germline ends came to 5 bases. CDR1 and CDR2 from the germline V gene are SGHAT and FQNNGV. CDR3 loop: CASSLDQYTQYF. The CDR3 DNA is TGTGCCAGCAGCTTAGATCAATATACGCAGTATTTT.

Concerning this clone itself: The junction departs from germline at one end; a sequencing error may be responsible. J is TRBJ1-1 and V is TRBV7-9; D not resolved. The germline V gene has CDR1 SEHNR and CDR2 FQNEAQ (reference sequence). This CDR3 has 13 amino acids. CDR3 in amino acids: CSSSLQENTEAFF. The CDR3, as DNA: TGTTCCAGCAGCCTTCAGGAGAACACTGAAGCTTTCTTT.

The rearrangement joins TRBV12-5 to TRBJ2-5; 10 bases match TRBD2. From germline, CDR1 is LGHNT and CDR2 FRNRAP. The CDR3 contains 14 residues. The J segment lost 2 bases and the V segment lost 6 bases, leaving 3 bases of the junction unmatched. CDR3 loop: CASGGLAVQETQYF. CDR3 in DNA: TGTGCTAGTGGCGGACTAGCGGTACAAGAGACCCAGTACTTC. The full variable domain, its missing parts supplied by reference TRBV12-5 and TRBJ2-5, is DARVTQTPRHKVTEMGQEVTMRCQPILGHNTVFWYRQTMMQGLELLAYFRNRAPLDDSGMPKDRFSAEMPDATLATLKIQPSEPRDSAVYFCASGGLAVQETQYFGPGTRLLVL.

This rearrangement joins TRBV27 to TRBJ1-2; D may be TRBD1 (5 bases). V lost 1 base and J lost 8, with 14 bases in between. The germline CDR1 and CDR2 sequences are MNHEY and SMNVEV (reference sequence). This CDR3 comprises 14 residues. The CDR3 loop reads CASSLYQGSLGYTF. CDR3 DNA sequence: TGTGCCAGCAGTTTATATCAGGGCTCTCTGGGCTACACCTTC.

The chain uses TRBV7-2 and TRBJ1-5; tentative D call: TRBD1 (6 bases). Germline V CDR1 and CDR2: SGHTA, FQGNSA. This CDR3 has 14 residues. With 5 bases removed from V and 7 bases from J, the gap between germline ends came to 15 bases. CDR3 protein: CASSANRAGQPQHF. CDR3 nucleotides: TGTGCCAGCAGCGCAAACAGGGCAGGCCAGCCCCAGCATTTT.

This chain uses TRBV9 with TRBJ2-5; the match to TRBD1 covers 7 bases. Germline V CDR1 and CDR2: SGDLS, YYNGEE. Trimming took 5 bases from V and 10 from J; bases not matched to a gene: 20. The CDR3 consists of 16 residues. Written as DNA, the CDR3 is TGTGCCAGCAGTCCCCTCGCCAGGACAGGCAAGATGGACCAGTACTTC. As protein: CASSPLARTGKMDQYF.

The rearrangement uses TRBV5-1 and TRBJ2-3; 9 nucleotides agree with TRBD2. Germline V CDR1 and CDR2: SGHRS, YFSETQ. The trim removed 2 bases at V and 3 bases at J, leaving 7 bases unmatched. The CDR3 is 16 residues long. The DNA of the CDR3 is TGCGCCAGCAGCTTAAAGCGGGGGGCCGAGACAGATACGCAGTATTTT. This translates into CASSLKRGAETDTQYF.

This clone was seen a handful of times. J is TRBJ1-3 and V is TRBV7-2, with D possibly matching TRBD1 (5 bases). V was shortened by 1 base and J by 0 bases, with 7 bases between the two germline ends. This CDR3 is 15 amino acids long. The germline gives CDR1 SGHTA, CDR2 FQGNSA. The CDR3 spells CASSLGTSSGNTIYF. For the CDR3, the DNA is TGTGCCAGCAGCTTAGGGACAAGCTCTGGAAACACCATATATTTT.